The following is a T cell receptor (beta chain) sequence with its context. Its antigen is still unknown. A multiplex PCR was run with 60 Vbeta primers and 13 Jbeta primers. TCRdb's table, derived via immunoSEQ multiplex PCR, lists solely in-frame clones and lacks some. The table shows about 160,000 clones, with approximately 81% occurring only once. The CDR3 is 15 amino acids. The germline V gene encodes CDR1 SGHTA and CDR2 FQGNSA. The V and J ends lost 4 bases and 6 bases, in that order; junction bases with no gene match: 5. This sample was included in a study of cytomegalovirus exposure and HLA in healthy donors. In the study overall: In an early release, HLA-typed donors contributed tens of millions of unique TCR sequences. The study, taken as a whole, reports: Through in vitro validation, three CMV-associated chains were shown to be specific for CMV antigens.

V usage is TRBV7-2 and J usage is TRBJ2-1; 11 nucleotides agree with TRBD2. The sequence was collected from a woman aged 18-29 years in good health and CMV-seronegative. The specimen was PBMCs. This CDR3 reads CASSSLAGVSNEQFF. The CDR3 DNA sequence: TGTGCCAGCAGCTCACTAGCGGGAGTGAGCAATGAGCAGTTCTTC.